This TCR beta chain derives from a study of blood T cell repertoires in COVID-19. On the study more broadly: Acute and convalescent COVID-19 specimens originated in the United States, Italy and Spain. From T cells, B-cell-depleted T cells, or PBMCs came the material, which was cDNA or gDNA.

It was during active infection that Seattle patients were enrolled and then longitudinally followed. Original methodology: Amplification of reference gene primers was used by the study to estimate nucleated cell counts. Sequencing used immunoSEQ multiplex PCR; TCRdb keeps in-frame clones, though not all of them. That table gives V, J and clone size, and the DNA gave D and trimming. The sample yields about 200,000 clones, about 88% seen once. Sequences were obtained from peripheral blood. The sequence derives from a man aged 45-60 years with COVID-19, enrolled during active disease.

In DNA, the CDR3 is TGTGCCAGCAGCTTAGGTTCCAGGGTGGGTGAGCAGTTCTTC. It codes for CASSLGSRVGEQFF. This chain joins TRBV7-2 and TRBJ2-1; tentative D call: TRBD1 (5 bases). The CDR3 runs 14 residues. The V and J ends lost 1 base and 9 bases respectively, with 13 bases between them. In germline, CDR1 is SGHTA, CDR2 FQGNSA.